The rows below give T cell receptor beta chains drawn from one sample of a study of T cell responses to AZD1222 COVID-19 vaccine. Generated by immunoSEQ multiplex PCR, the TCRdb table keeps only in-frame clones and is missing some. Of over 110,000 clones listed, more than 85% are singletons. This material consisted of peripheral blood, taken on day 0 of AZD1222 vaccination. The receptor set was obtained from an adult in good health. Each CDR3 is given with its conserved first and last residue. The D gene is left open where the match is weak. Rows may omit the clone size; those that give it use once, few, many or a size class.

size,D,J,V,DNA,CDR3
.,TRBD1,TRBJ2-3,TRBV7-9,TGTGCCAGCAGCGCCTACTCAGGGGGCACCACAGATACGCAGTATTTT,CASSAYSGGTTDTQYF
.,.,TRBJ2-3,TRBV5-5,TGTGCCAGCAGCTTGGGGGCTGGTACAGGGACCACAGATACGCAGTATTTT,CASSLGAGTGTTDTQYF
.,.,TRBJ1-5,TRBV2,TGTGCCAGCACCCATCGGGGGCCCCAGCATTTT,CASTHRGPQHF
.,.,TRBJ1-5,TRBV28,TGTGCCAGCACCCCCACGGGGCGGAGCAATCAGCCCCAGCATTTT,CASTPTGRSNQPQHF
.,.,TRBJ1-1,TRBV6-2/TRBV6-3,TGTGCCAGCAGTTACTATAACCCGGGAAAAGGCACTGAAGCTTTCTTT,CASSYYNPGKGTEAFF
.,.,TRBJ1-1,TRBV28,TGTGCCAGCAGTTCACAGGGAACTAACACTGAAGCTTCCTTT,CASSSQGTNTEASF
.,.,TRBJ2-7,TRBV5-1,TGCGCCAGCAGCTTGATAGCGGAGGCCACCTACGAGCAGTACTTC,CASSLIAEATYEQYF
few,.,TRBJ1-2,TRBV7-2,TGTGCCAGCAGCTTCGCCAGTTCTAACTATGGCTACACCTTC,CASSFASSNYGYTF
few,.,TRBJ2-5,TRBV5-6,TGTGCCAGCAGCTTGTCACAGAACTTCCAAGAGACCCAGTACTTC,CASSLSQNFQETQYF
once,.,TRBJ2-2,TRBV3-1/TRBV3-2,TGTGCCAGCAGCCAAGGGCGGGGCACCGGGGAGCTGTTTTTT,CASSQGRGTGELFF
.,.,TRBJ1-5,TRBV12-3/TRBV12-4,TGTGCCAGCAGCCTCGGGGGAATTCAGCCCCAGCATTTT,CASSLGGIQPQHF
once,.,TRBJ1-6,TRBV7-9,TGTGCCAGCAGCTCGCCCTTCGCAGGCGCTAATTCACCCCTCCACTTT,CASSSPFAGANSPLHF
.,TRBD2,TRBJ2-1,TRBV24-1,TGTGCCACCGGGACTAGCGGGATTGAGCGGCTCGATGAGCAGTTCTTC,CATGTSGIERLDEQFF
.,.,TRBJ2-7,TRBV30,TGTGCCTGGAGTTCGGCTGGGAGGTCCGACTACGAGCAGTACTTC,CAWSSAGRSDYEQYF
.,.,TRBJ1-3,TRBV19,TGTGCCAGTAGTATAAATTACGGGGGCATCTCTGGAAACACCATATATTTT,CASSINYGGISGNTIYF
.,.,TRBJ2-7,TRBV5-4,TGTGCCAGCAGCCGAGCCGGGACGGGCCTCTACGAGCAGTACTTC,CASSRAGTGLYEQYF
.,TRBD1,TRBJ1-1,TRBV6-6,TGTGCCAGCAGCCCCGACAGGGGGGACACTGAAGCTTTCTTT,CASSPDRGDTEAFF
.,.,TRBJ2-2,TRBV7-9,TGTGCCAGCAGCCCGGGCGGGGAGCTGTTTTTT,CASSPGGELFF
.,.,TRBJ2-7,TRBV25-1,TGTGCCAGCAGTGAATCAAGGGGTACCTACGAGCAGTACTTC,CASSESRGTYEQYF
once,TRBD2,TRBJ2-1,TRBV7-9,TGTGCCAGCAGCTCAACGGGAGGGCCCAATGAGCAGTTCTTC,CASSSTGGPNEQFF